The clone carrying this T cell receptor beta chain was found a few times. The antigen remains undetermined. This sample is drawn from a study of T cells in Graves' hyperthyroidism and ophthalmopathy. In the study overall: Peripheral blood was secured at the point of initial diagnosis, before any treatment. Overall study findings and caveats: For ophthalmopathy, model prediction preceded onset by a median 6.5 months.

Germline CDR1 is SQVTM and CDR2 is ANQGSEA. The V end was cut by 7 bases, the J end by 1 base, with 10 bases between. The CDR3 is 12 residues long. Diagnoses were made from clinical symptoms, serum measures (thyroxine and TRAb), thyroid ultrasound and orbital computed tomography. The source material, RNA transcripts, was used to amplify TCR beta CDR3 regions. During a first-round RT-PCR of the TCR CDR3, the HTBI primer set was used. Via MiXCR, TCRdb re-called the multiplex PCR reads, giving one row per CDR3 protein. Here the sample spans approximately 600,000 distinct CDR3 sequences, more than 13% being singletons.

The TCR originated in a woman aged 18-29 years with Graves' ophthalmopathy. Source material: blood. The chain is built from TRBV29-1 and TRBJ1-1; D uncertain. Here the CDR3 reads CSAEVGNTEAFF. The CDR3 DNA reads as TGCAGCGCCGAAGTTGGGAACACTGAAGCTTTCTTT.